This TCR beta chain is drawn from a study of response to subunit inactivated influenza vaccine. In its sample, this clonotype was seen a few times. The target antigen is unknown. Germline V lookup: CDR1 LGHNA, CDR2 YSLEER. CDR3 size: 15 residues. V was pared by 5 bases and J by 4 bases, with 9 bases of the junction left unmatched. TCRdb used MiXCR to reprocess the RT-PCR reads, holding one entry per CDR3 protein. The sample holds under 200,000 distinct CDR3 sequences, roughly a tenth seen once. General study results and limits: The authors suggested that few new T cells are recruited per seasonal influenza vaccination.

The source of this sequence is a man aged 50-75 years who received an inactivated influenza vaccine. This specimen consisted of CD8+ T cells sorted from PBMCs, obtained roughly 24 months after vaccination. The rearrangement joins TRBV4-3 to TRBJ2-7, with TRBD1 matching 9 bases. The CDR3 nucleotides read TGCGCCAGCAGCGTAGGACAGGGGATTTGGTACGAGCAGTACTTC. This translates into CASSVGQGIWYEQYF.